What follows is one TCR beta chain and its context. Clones were sequenced by immunoSEQ multiplex PCR, and TCRdb holds only the in-frame ones, with some missing. The sample shows around 110,000 clones, roughly 90% of them seen only once. These data originate in a study of T cell changes during pregnancy in multiple sclerosis. Looked up from germline, CDR1 is SGDLS and CDR2 is YYNGEE. V shed 4 bases and J shed 6 bases, with 8 bases lying between them. The CDR3 is made up of 12 amino acids. V usage is TRBV9 and J usage is TRBJ2-1; D is unresolved. The sample consisted of peripheral blood, taken after pregnancy. The receptor's source is a female donor with multiple sclerosis, enrolled in a pregnancy study. The CDR3 loop is CASSSEVNEQFF. The CDR3 coding sequence is TGTGCCAGCAGCTCCGAGGTCAATGAGCAGTTCTTC.